These T cell receptor beta chains were read from a single sample in a study of T cells in Graves' hyperthyroidism and ophthalmopathy. TCRdb used MiXCR to reprocess the multiplex PCR reads, holding one entry per CDR3 protein. The sample holds over 350,000 distinct CDR3 sequences, roughly 15% seen once. What was sequenced was blood. The receptor source for this set is a young man with Graves' ophthalmopathy. CDR3s include the opening cysteine and the closing phenylalanine or tryptophan. A D gene is named only where the DNA matches it firmly. The listing skips clone size in some rows; elsewhere it reads once, few, many or a size class.

clone_size: many
j_call: TRBJ2-7
v_call: TRBV5-1
d_call: .
cdr3_nt: TGCGCCAGCAGCTCCGGTCCCAGGGATCGAGTCTACGAGCAGTACTTC
cdr3_aa: CASSSGPRDRVYEQYF

clone_size: .
j_call: TRBJ2-7
v_call: TRBV20-1
d_call: .
cdr3_nt: TGCAGTACGCCGGGACTCCACTACGAGCAGTACTTC
cdr3_aa: CSTPGLHYEQYF

clone_size: .
j_call: TRBJ2-2
v_call: TRBV13
d_call: .
cdr3_nt: TGTGCCAGCAGCCTACCAGGGGGGACCGGGGAGCTGTTTTTT
cdr3_aa: CASSLPGGTGELFF

clone_size: many
j_call: TRBJ2-5
v_call: TRBV12-3/TRBV12-4
d_call: .
cdr3_nt: TGTGCCAGCAGCTCAGGGGAGACCCAGTACTTC
cdr3_aa: CASSSGETQYF

clone_size: .
j_call: TRBJ2-1
v_call: TRBV18
d_call: .
cdr3_nt: TGTGCCAGCTCATCAATAGACAGGACTGAGCAGTTCTTC
cdr3_aa: CASSSIDRTEQFF

clone_size: .
j_call: TRBJ1-5
v_call: TRBV18
d_call: TRBD1
cdr3_nt: TGTGCCAGCTCCGACAGGGGGCGTGGGAATAGCAATCAGCCCCAGCATTTT
cdr3_aa: CASSDRGRGNSNQPQHF

clone_size: .
j_call: TRBJ2-6
v_call: TRBV7-9
d_call: .
cdr3_nt: TGTGCCAGCAGCTTGAGGACGTCCCACTCTGGGGCCAACGTCCTGACTTTC
cdr3_aa: CASSLRTSHSGANVLTF

clone_size: many
j_call: TRBJ2-2
v_call: TRBV5-1
d_call: .
cdr3_nt: TGTGCCAGCAGCTTAGACCGGAACACCGGGGAGCTGTTTTTT
cdr3_aa: CASSLDRNTGELFF

clone_size: .
j_call: TRBJ2-2
v_call: TRBV19
d_call: TRBD1
cdr3_nt: TGTGCCAGTAGACCCGACAGGGGGGGCACCGGGGAGCTGTTTTTT
cdr3_aa: CASRPDRGGTGELFF

clone_size: .
j_call: TRBJ1-2
v_call: TRBV9
d_call: .
cdr3_nt: TGTGCCAGCAGCGCCGATCCTGGCTGGGGCTACACCTTC
cdr3_aa: CASSADPGWGYTF

clone_size: .
j_call: TRBJ2-5
v_call: TRBV3-1
d_call: TRBD2
cdr3_nt: TGTGCCAGCTCTAAGGCAGCGGGGGTTGGAACCCAGTACTTC
cdr3_aa: CASSKAAGVGTQYF

clone_size: .
j_call: TRBJ1-1
v_call: TRBV5-6
d_call: .
cdr3_nt: TGTGCCAGCAGCACCCTACAGGGATCGAACACTGAAGCTTTCTTT
cdr3_aa: CASSTLQGSNTEAFF

clone_size: many
j_call: TRBJ2-3
v_call: TRBV30
d_call: .
cdr3_nt: TGTGCCTGGAGTATTAGTCACACAGATACGCAGTATTTT
cdr3_aa: CAWSISHTDTQYF

clone_size: .
j_call: TRBJ1-5
v_call: TRBV10-1
d_call: .
cdr3_nt: TGCGCCAGCTCGAATGGCAATCAGCCCCAGCATTTT
cdr3_aa: CASSNGNQPQHF

clone_size: many
j_call: TRBJ2-1
v_call: TRBV5-1
d_call: TRBD2
cdr3_nt: TGCGCCAGCAGCGTGGGACTAGGGGACAATGAGCAGTTCTTC
cdr3_aa: CASSVGLGDNEQFF

clone_size: many
j_call: TRBJ1-2
v_call: TRBV2
d_call: .
cdr3_nt: TGTGCCAGCAGGGTGGACTTCGATGGCTACACCTTC
cdr3_aa: CASRVDFDGYTF

clone_size: .
j_call: TRBJ2-2
v_call: TRBV3-1
d_call: TRBD1
cdr3_nt: TGTGCCAGCAGACGGACAGGGGTTACCGGGGAGCTGTTTTTT
cdr3_aa: CASRRTGVTGELFF

clone_size: .
j_call: TRBJ2-7
v_call: TRBV15
d_call: TRBD2
cdr3_nt: TGTGCCACCAGCTGGTGGACTAGCGGGGAGCAGTACTTC
cdr3_aa: CATSWWTSGEQYF

clone_size: many
j_call: TRBJ2-5
v_call: TRBV7-2
d_call: .
cdr3_nt: TGTGCCAGCAGCTTAAGTAGTGGTTTTAGGACCCAGTACTTC
cdr3_aa: CASSLSSGFRTQYF

clone_size: .
j_call: TRBJ2-5
v_call: TRBV6-2/TRBV6-3
d_call: TRBD1
cdr3_nt: TGTGCCACCTGGACAGGGCGGGAGACCCAGTACTTC
cdr3_aa: CATWTGRETQYF

clone_size: many
j_call: TRBJ2-3
v_call: TRBV18
d_call: .
cdr3_nt: TGTGCCAGCTCACCACTTTGGAGCACAGATACGCAGTATTTT
cdr3_aa: CASSPLWSTDTQYF

clone_size: many
j_call: TRBJ1-2
v_call: TRBV6-1
d_call: .
cdr3_nt: TGTGCCAGCAGTTCGGCCAGGGAACGGGATGGCTACACCTTC
cdr3_aa: CASSSARERDGYTF

clone_size: .
j_call: TRBJ2-7
v_call: TRBV5-1
d_call: TRBD1
cdr3_nt: TGCGCCAGCTCCCGAAGGACAGGGGGCCCATCCTACGAGCAGTACTTC
cdr3_aa: CASSRRTGGPSYEQYF

clone_size: .
j_call: TRBJ1-5
v_call: TRBV12-5
d_call: .
cdr3_nt: TGTGCTAGTGCCCCCCCCAATCAGCCCCAGCATTTT
cdr3_aa: CASAPPNQPQHF

clone_size: many
j_call: TRBJ1-5
v_call: TRBV20-1
d_call: .
cdr3_nt: TGCAGTGCTAGAGAATTTGGAGACTTAAACAATCAGCCCCAGCATTTT
cdr3_aa: CSAREFGDLNNQPQHF

clone_size: many
j_call: TRBJ1-4
v_call: TRBV30
d_call: .
cdr3_nt: TGTGCCTGGAGTGGCTCGTTTTATAATGAAAAACTGTTTTTT
cdr3_aa: CAWSGSFYNEKLFF

clone_size: few
j_call: TRBJ2-1
v_call: TRBV20-1
d_call: .
cdr3_nt: TGCAGTGCTAGAGCGTGGGGGGGGCTTTGGAATGAGCAGTTCTTC
cdr3_aa: CSARAWGGLWNEQFF